These 28 T cell receptor beta chains originate from one sample sequenced in a study of blood T cell repertoires in COVID-19. Profiling relied on immunoSEQ multiplex PCR, and the TCRdb table lists in-frame clones only, not all of them. Of just over 95,000 clones in the sample, about 80% were seen once. Sequenced material: peripheral blood. All receptors come from an elderly man with acute or convalescent COVID-19.

The chain joins TRBV6-5 to TRBJ1-1; no reliable D call. Trimming cost V 5 bases and J 0 bases, with 13 bases left between them. The CDR3 has 15 amino acids. CDR1 and CDR2 (germline): MNHEY, SVGAGI. The CDR3 sequence: CASSLNRLLNTEAFF. In DNA, the CDR3 is TGTGCCAGCAGTCTAAACCGCCTTTTGAACACTGAAGCTTTCTTT.

This clone was picked up a small number of times. The CDR3 sequence is CASSRDTANTEAFF. The DNA for the CDR3 is TGTGCCAGCAGCAGGGACACGGCGAACACTGAAGCTTTCTTT. The chain is built from TRBV9 and TRBJ1-1; D is possibly TRBD1 (6 bases). Per the germline V gene, CDR1 is SGDLS and CDR2 is YYNGEE. The length of the CDR3 is 14 residues. The germline V and J ends were trimmed by 4 bases and 1 base, with 11 bases remaining between them.

The gene calls are TRBV6-5 and TRBJ1-1; tentatively, D is TRBD1 (6 bases). V was pared by 5 bases and J by 6 bases, with 16 bases between. Germline loops: CDR1 MNHEY, CDR2 SVGAGI. There are 14 residues in the CDR3. Here the CDR3 reads CASSHREGVSEAFF. In DNA, the CDR3 is TGTGCCAGCAGTCACAGGGAAGGTGTTTCTGAAGCTTTCTTT.

The chain couples TRBV19 to TRBJ2-1; possible D gene TRBD2, 7 bases. The germline V gene has CDR1 LNHDA and CDR2 SQIVND (reference sequence). The V end was cut by 4 bases, the J end by 2 bases, with 9 bases between. There are 14 residues in the CDR3. The DNA of the CDR3 is TGTGCCAGTAGTAGGGGGGGCACCTACAATGAGCAGTTCTTC. Translating gives CASSRGGTYNEQFF.

This clone was counted once. The chain has TRBV7-2 and TRBJ2-5; 8 bases agree with TRBD2. After removal of 2 bases from V and 6 bases from J, the junction contained 8 bases not matched to a gene. This CDR3 region has 15 residues. CDR1 and CDR2 (germline): SGHTA, FQGNSA. The CDR3 spells CASSLTGGVLKTQYF. In DNA form, the CDR3 reads TGTGCCAGCAGCTTAACCGGGGGGGTTCTGAAGACCCAGTACTTC. The entire variable domain, with the rest obtained from reference TRBV7-2 and TRBJ2-5, is as follows: GAGVSQSPSNKVTEKGKDVELRCDPISGHTALYWYRQSLGQGLEFLIYFQGNSAPDKSGLPSDRFSAERTGGSVSTLTIQRTQQEDSAVYLCASSLTGGVLKTQYFGPGTRLLVL.

The rearrangement links TRBV3-1 (or the pseudogene TRBV3-2) to TRBJ2-2; weak D call: TRBD1 (6 bases). The CDR3 sequence is 20 residues long. Germline CDR1 and CDR2: LGHDT and YNNKEL (reference sequence). The germline V and J ends were trimmed by 0 bases and 0 bases, with 20 bases remaining between them. CDR3 DNA: TGTGCCAGCAGCCAAGATCGTCCACGGCCGACAGGCGCGAACACCGGGGAGCTGTTTTTT. This sequence encodes CASSQDRPRPTGANTGELFF.

The chain links TRBV5-4 to TRBJ1-1, with 7 bases matching TRBD1. The germline gives CDR1 SGHNT, CDR2 YYREEE (reference sequence). This CDR3 region has 14 residues. V dropped 0 bases and J dropped 5; count of bases not matched to a gene: 4. The chain's CDR3 is CASSLDRGRTEAFF. The CDR3 DNA sequence: TGTGCCAGCAGCTTGGACAGGGGTCGAACTGAAGCTTTCTTT.

J is TRBJ2-7 and V is TRBV6-1; 9 nucleotides agree with TRBD1. The germline V gene encodes CDR1 MNHNS and CDR2 SASEGT. Trimming at V came to 5 bases and at J to 7 bases, leaving 12 bases not matched to a gene. This CDR3 has 15 amino acids. The CDR3 bases are TGTGCCAGCAGTTTTCCGGGACAGGGTTTGAGGGAGCAGTACTTC. This gives the protein CASSFPGQGLREQYF.

V is TRBV14 and J is TRBJ2-5; tentative D call: TRBD2 (7 bases). The CDR3 contains 17 residues. V was trimmed by 1 base and J by 2 bases, leaving 17 bases between them. CDR1 and CDR2 from the germline V gene are SGHDN and FVKESK. The CDR3, as DNA: TGTGCCAGCAGCCAAGCGTTGGGGGGGCGAAGACAAGAGACCCAGTACTTC. Encoded protein: CASSQALGGRRQETQYF.

The chain links TRBV19 to TRBJ2-1; 7 bases agree with TRBD2. Germline V gene lookup returns CDR1 LNHDA and CDR2 SQIVND (reference sequence). The CDR3 runs to 15 residues. V shed 7 bases, J shed 8 bases, and the junction held 14 bases outside the gene matches. The CDR3 is CASTLGRASGHEQFF. The DNA of the CDR3 is TGTGCCAGTACCCTAGGGAGGGCCAGCGGACATGAGCAGTTCTTC.

This sequence joins TRBV19 and TRBJ1-5, with 8 nucleotides matching TRBD1. The CDR3 has 18 amino acids. From germline, CDR1 is LNHDA and CDR2 SQIVND (reference sequence). Germline trimming cut 5 bases from V and 2 bases from J; bases unmatched to any gene: 14. The CDR3 region has the DNA TGTGCCAGTAGTCACCACCCAGCCCCGGGACAGGGCAATCAGCCCCAGCATTTT. Amino acids: CASSHHPAPGQGNQPQHF.

The chain links TRBV15 to TRBJ2-1; 12 bases agree with TRBD1. The trim removed 0 bases at V and 8 bases at J, leaving 2 bases unmatched. Looked up from germline, CDR1 is LNHNV and CDR2 is YYDKDF (reference sequence). The CDR3 consists of 15 residues. The CDR3 sequence is CATSREWDRGHEQFF. For the CDR3, the DNA is TGTGCCACCAGCAGAGAATGGGACAGGGGGCATGAGCAGTTCTTC.

This clone turned up a few times. The rearrangement uses TRBV10-1 and TRBJ1-1, with a possible D match to TRBD1 (5 bases). V dropped 1 base and J dropped 7 bases, with 16 bases sitting between them. There are 15 residues in the CDR3. CDR1 and CDR2 from the germline V gene are WNHNN and SYGVQD (reference sequence). DNA of the CDR3: TGCGCCAGCAGTGAGTATCGACGAAGGGGCGATGAAGCTTTCTTT. It encodes CASSEYRRRGDEAFF.

This clone was seen a single time. The rearrangement links TRBV10-3 to TRBJ2-1; 11 positions agree with TRBD2. This CDR3 spans 20 amino acids. The germline CDR1 and CDR2 sequences are ENHRY and SYGVKD. V lost 4 bases and J lost 7; bases outside the gene matches: 21. The CDR3 region is CAISAPPGGQGSGRGNEQFF. DNA for the CDR3: TGTGCCATCAGTGCCCCCCCGGGGGGGCAGGGTAGCGGGAGGGGGAATGAGCAGTTCTTC.

This clone came up a few times. Here the CDR3 reads CASSPHWGRTFF. For the CDR3, the DNA is TGTGCCAGCAGCCCGCATTGGGGGAGGACTTTCTTT. The V gene is TRBV12-3 or TRBV12-4, the J gene TRBJ1-1; possible D gene TRBD1, 5 bases. This CDR3 has 12 residues. The germline V and J ends were trimmed by 6 bases and 12 bases, with 17 bases remaining between them.

This chain connects TRBV18 to TRBJ2-7, with 8 bases lining up with TRBD1. V lost 2 bases and J lost 12; bases outside the gene matches: 9. This CDR3 comprises 13 residues. Looked up from germline, CDR1 is KGHSH and CDR2 is LQKENI. The CDR3 nucleotides are TGTGCCAGCTCACCAGGGGGACAGGTGGGACGGTACTTC. Amino acid sequence: CASSPGGQVGRYF.

The J gene is TRBJ1-2, the V gene TRBV5-5; possible D gene TRBD1, 5 bases. Trimming shortened V by 1 base and J by 4 bases, and 14 bases separated the two germline ends. CDR3 length: 15 residues. CDR1 and CDR2 (germline): SGHKS, YYEKEE (reference sequence). In nucleotides, the CDR3 is TGTGCCAGCAGCTTGCTTGACAGCTCGCCCTATGGCTACACCTTC. Residues: CASSLLDSSPYGYTF. Full variable domain (remainder filled in from reference TRBV5-5 and TRBJ1-2): DAGVTQSPTHLIKTRGQQVTLRCSPISGHKSVSWYQQVLGQGPQFIFQYYEKEERGRGNFPDRFSARQFPNYSSELNVNALLLGDSALYLCASSLLDSSPYGYTFGSGTRLTVV.

This clone was seen a handful of times. The gene calls are TRBV6-5 and TRBJ1-6; no clear D. Germline V gives CDR1 MNHEY, CDR2 SVGAGI. V was clipped by 2 bases and J by 10 bases, with 9 bases between them. This CDR3 comprises 13 residues. This CDR3 reads CASSYDYPSPLHF. The CDR3 region has the DNA TGTGCCAGCAGTTACGACTATCCCTCACCCCTCCACTTT.

This rearrangement joins TRBV4-1 to TRBJ2-7; 10 bases are shared with TRBD1. Germline V gene sequence: CDR1 MGHRA, CDR2 YSYEKL. V lost 4 bases to trimming and J lost 2 bases; unmatched junction nucleotides: 11. There are 17 residues in the CDR3. The CDR3 nucleotides are TGCGCCAGCAGCCGGATTACCGGGACAGGGGTTCCCTACGAGCAGTACTTC. Translating it yields CASSRITGTGVPYEQYF.

This chain connects TRBV20-1 to TRBJ1-4, with D perhaps TRBD1 (5 bases). V was clipped by 5 bases and J by 4 bases, with 5 bases between them. This CDR3 is 11 amino acids long. Germline V gene lookup returns CDR1 DFQATT and CDR2 SNEGSKA (reference sequence). The CDR3: CSAQGNEKLFF. Here the CDR3 DNA reads TGCAGTGCTCAGGGTAATGAAAAACTGTTTTTT.

This rearrangement joins TRBV5-1 to TRBJ2-7; TRBD1 aligns across 7 bases. Germline lookup yields CDR1 SGHRS and CDR2 YFSETQ. The CDR3 has 13 residues. J gave up 4 bases and V 6 bases, and 7 bases lay outside the gene matches. This CDR3 reads CASTGDRGYEQYF. The CDR3 nucleotides are TGCGCCAGCACAGGGGACAGAGGTTACGAGCAGTACTTC.

This clone was seen once. The gene calls are TRBV28 and TRBJ2-6, with 8 bases lining up with TRBD1. With 6 bases clipped from V and 0 bases from J, the junction kept 7 bases outside the gene matches. This CDR3 is built from 17 residues. Germline V lookup: CDR1 MDHEN, CDR2 SYDVKM. This CDR3 is CASSKTGGSSGANVLTF. Here the CDR3 DNA reads TGTGCCAGCAGCAAAACAGGGGGGAGCTCTGGGGCCAACGTCCTGACTTTC. Filled out from reference TRBV28 and TRBJ2-6, the complete variable domain reads DVKVTQSSRYLVKRTGEKVFLECVQDMDHENMFWYRQDPGLGLRLIYFSYDVKMKEKGDIPEGYSVSREKKERFSLILESASTNQTSMYLCASSKTGGSSGANVLTFGAGSRLTVL.

The chain carries TRBV9 and TRBJ2-5, with TRBD2 identical over 9 bases. The length of the CDR3 is 16 residues. The germline V gene has CDR1 SGDLS and CDR2 YYNGEE. V lost 4 bases to trimming and J lost 5 bases; unmatched junction nucleotides: 12. The CDR3 bases are TGTGCCAGCAGCTCCTCCGGGGTAGCGGGGGTTGAGACCCAGTACTTC. Its protein is CASSSSGVAGVETQYF.

The chain has TRBV5-4 and TRBJ2-7, with TRBD1 matching over 7 bases. The ends lost 6 bases at V and 1 base at J; junction bases unmatched: 10. The germline CDR1 and CDR2 sequences are SGHNT and YYREEE (reference sequence). This CDR3 contains 15 residues. CDR3: CASIKRGPASYEQYF. CDR3 in DNA: TGTGCCAGCATCAAAAGGGGGCCGGCGTCCTACGAGCAGTACTTC.

Of note for this clone: Other DNA sequences from this sample encode an identical CDR3 as well. This rearrangement joins TRBV30 to TRBJ1-3; D perhaps matches TRBD1 (5 bases). The germline V gene has CDR1 GTSNPN and CDR2 SVGIG (reference sequence). The CDR3 sequence is 15 residues long. The V end was cut by 3 bases, the J end by 0 bases, with 12 bases between. DNA for the CDR3: TGTGCCTGGAGCCGGGACTCCGGCTCTGGAAACACCATATATTTT. Amino acids: CAWSRDSGSGNTIYF.

The chain links TRBV18 to TRBJ2-7; 10 bases map to TRBD2. Trimming removed 5 bases from V and 2 bases from J; junction bases left unmatched: 15. The CDR3 runs 18 residues. Germline loops: CDR1 KGHSH, CDR2 LQKENI. In DNA, the CDR3 is TGTGCCAGCTCAGGCCTCCCTTCGAGCGGGGGGGGGACCTACGAGCAGTACTTC. Protein product: CASSGLPSSGGGTYEQYF.

This chain connects TRBV30 to TRBJ2-7, with 9 bases fitting TRBD1. Unmatched junction bases numbered 4, after V lost 0 bases and J lost 4 bases. This CDR3 is 14 amino acids long. CDR1 GTSNPN and CDR2 SVGIG come from the germline V gene (reference sequence). In DNA, the CDR3 is TGTGCCTGGAGTGTATCGGGACAGGGATACGAGCAGTACTTC. Translation gives CAWSVSGQGYEQYF.

V and J are TRBV7-2 and TRBJ2-3; D gene ambiguous. The CDR3 covers 14 residues. Trimming took off 1 base at V and 0 bases at J, with 5 bases between the two ends. In germline, CDR1 is SGHTA, CDR2 FQGNSA. CDR3 residues: CASSLGASTDTQYF. CDR3 DNA: TGTGCCAGCAGCTTAGGCGCAAGCACAGATACGCAGTATTTT.